The 9 T cell receptor beta chains below were found in one sample sequenced in a study of T cells after yellow fever vaccination. TCRdb re-called the 5' RACE reads through MiXCR, storing one row per CDR3 protein. This table has 500,000 to 700,000 distinct CDR3 sequences, 15% to 20% appearing once. The starting material was PBMCs, obtained 15 days after the yellow fever booster vaccination. Receptors originate from a man aged 25-45 years who received the YFV17D yellow fever vaccine.

This clonotype was observed a handful of times. This chain connects TRBV18 to TRBJ2-3; D not certain. CDR3 length: 15 residues. Trimming took 2 bases from V and 4 from J, leaving 13 bases between them. Germline assignment: CDR1 KGHSH and CDR2 LQKENI. The CDR3 sequence: CASSPNPFSPDTQYF. CDR3 bases: TGTGCCAGCTCACCAAACCCGTTTTCCCCAGATACGCAGTATTTT.

The V and J genes are TRBV12-3 or TRBV12-4 and TRBJ1-2; D possibly corresponds to TRBD1 (5 bases). V lost 5 bases, J lost 1 base, and 17 bases lay in between. The CDR3 length is 16 residues. The CDR3 region has the DNA TGTGCCAGCAGTCCCCCCTCCGGGGCCTTTAACTATGGCTACACCTTC. This gives the protein CASSPPSGAFNYGYTF.

This clonotype was seen a handful of times. This chain connects TRBV5-1 to TRBJ1-6; 7 positions agree with TRBD1. J was trimmed by 7 bases and V by 5 bases; bases with no gene match: 6. The V gene's germline CDR1 is SGHRS and CDR2 YFSETQ. The CDR3 runs 14 residues. CDR3 coding DNA: TGCGCCAGCAGGGGACAGTCGGGAAATTCACCCCTCCACTTT. Translating gives CASRGQSGNSPLHF.

This chain uses TRBV5-1 with TRBJ2-5, with 7 bases matching TRBD2. Germline V lookup: CDR1 SGHRS, CDR2 YFSETQ. Unmatched junction bases numbered 4, after V lost 4 bases and J lost 4 bases. This CDR3 has 13 residues. CDR3 sequence reads: CASSQTSLETQYF. DNA for the CDR3: TGCGCCAGCAGCCAGACTAGCTTAGAGACCCAGTACTTC.

This chain connects TRBV4-1 to TRBJ2-1; 14 nucleotides align to TRBD2. From germline, CDR1 is MGHRA and CDR2 YSYEKL. The CDR3 consists of 17 residues. With 1 base clipped from V and 7 bases from J, the junction kept 6 bases outside the gene matches. DNA of the CDR3: TGCGCCAGCAGCCAAGCGGGACTAGCGGGAGCCCATAATGAGCAGTTCTTC. It yields the protein CASSQAGLAGAHNEQFF.

The gene calls are TRBV29-1 and TRBJ2-6; D is unresolved. The CDR3 covers 14 residues. V shed 2 bases and J shed 1 base, with 6 bases lying between them. Germline V lookup: CDR1 SQVTM, CDR2 ANQGSEA. The CDR3 sequence: CSVELGSGANVLTF. Here the CDR3 DNA reads TGCAGCGTTGAATTGGGATCTGGGGCCAACGTCCTGACTTTC.

This chain uses TRBV12-3 or TRBV12-4 with TRBJ2-5, with D unclear. V shed 6 bases and J shed 3 bases, with 17 bases lying between them. This CDR3 region has 15 residues. Here the CDR3 DNA reads TGTGCCAGCAGAATAGGGCCTAGTGGTAAAGAGACCCAGTACTTC. Its translation is CASRIGPSGKETQYF.

The chain is built from TRBV11-2 and TRBJ2-2; a possible D gene is TRBD1 (5 bases). This CDR3 region has 13 residues. Germline V gene sequence: CDR1 SGHAT, CDR2 FQNNGV. Trimming left V 10 bases short and J 3 bases short, with 12 bases between. CDR3 bases: TGTGCCACCACCAAGGGGTACACCGGGGAGCTGTTTTTT. This codes for CATTKGYTGELFF.

This rearrangement joins TRBV20-1 to TRBJ2-7, with D tentatively TRBD1 (5 bases). Germline CDR1 reads DFQATT; CDR2 reads SNEGSKA (reference sequence). The CDR3 runs 14 residues. V lost 1 base, J lost 0 bases, and 10 bases lay in between. The CDR3 DNA follows: TGCAGTGCTAGAGTTCCCCAGGGCTCCTACGAGCAGTACTTC. Amino acids: CSARVPQGSYEQYF.